This T cell receptor beta chain was identified during a study of cytomegalovirus exposure and HLA in healthy donors. The germline CDR1 and CDR2 sequences are MNHEY and SMNVEV (reference sequence). The trim removed 5 bases at V and 0 bases at J, leaving 7 bases unmatched. CDR3 length: 16 residues. The PCR had 60 Vbeta and 13 Jbeta primers. Libraries were prepared by immunoSEQ multiplex PCR; TCRdb keeps only in-frame clonotypes and omits some of them. The sample has about 160,000 clones; more than 70% are singletons. Comments on this clone: Its target is not known.

Study conclusions and caveats: Researchers reported in a later analysis that a missense DCLRE1C variant was tied to TCR beta V- and J-gene trimming.

This chain uses TRBV27 with TRBJ1-1; 9 nucleotides line up with TRBD1. The specimen sequenced was PBMCs. The receptor was derived from a male donor in good health and CMV-seropositive. The CDR3 DNA follows: TGTGCCAGCAGTCAGGGACAGGGACGCATGAACACTGAAGCTTTCTTT. Amino acids: CASSQGQGRMNTEAFF.